This passage covers 30 T cell receptor beta chains from one sample sequenced in a study of Graves' ophthalmopathy and Graves' hyperthyroidism. Using RNA transcripts, the TCR beta CDR3 regions were amplified. HTBI primers served in a first-round RT-PCR, which a second-round multiplex PCR followed. TCRdb itself ran the multiplex PCR reads through MiXCR, one entry per CDR3 protein. The data show 150,000 to 200,000 distinct CDR3 sequences, with roughly 37% seen just once and around 5.5% held by the top ten. Sequencing input: peripheral blood. The origin of the receptors is a woman in her thirties or forties with Graves' ophthalmopathy.

Ten or more counts support this clonotype. This sequence joins TRBV2 and TRBJ2-7; a weak D match, TRBD1 (6 bases). Germline assignment: CDR1 SNHLY and CDR2 FYNNEI. CDR3 length: 11 residues. V lost 7 bases, J lost 4 bases, and 8 bases lay in between. The CDR3 DNA is TGTGCCAGCAACAGGGTGTACGAGCAGTACTTC. Its translation is CASNRVYEQYF.

In this sample, this clonotype turned up many times. CDR3 sequence: CASTGKGLETQYF. The CDR3 nucleotides read TGTGCCAGCACCGGCAAGGGATTAGAGACCCAGTACTTC. The gene calls are TRBV7-9 and TRBJ2-5; D unclear. Germline assignment: CDR1 SEHNR and CDR2 FQNEAQ (reference sequence). The germline V and J ends were trimmed by 7 bases and 4 bases, with 13 bases remaining between them. This CDR3 spans 13 amino acids.

In this sample, this clonotype turned up many times. The chain employs TRBV4-2 and TRBJ1-6, with D unclear. Germline V CDR1 and CDR2: LGHNA, YNFKEQ. The CDR3 loop spans 15 amino acids. Trimming pared 0 bases from V and 7 bases from J, leaving 10 bases between. CDR3 nucleotide sequence: TGTGCCAGCAGCCAAGATGCACCCCCGAATTCACCCCTCCACTTT. It codes for CASSQDAPPNSPLHF.

This sequence joins TRBV6-2 or TRBV6-3 and TRBJ1-1; D is perhaps TRBD1 (5 bases). CDR1 and CDR2 (germline): MNHEY, SVGEGT. The CDR3 is 14 amino acids. Trimming stripped 4 bases from V and 1 base from J, with 10 bases between. In DNA form, the CDR3 reads TGTGCCAGCAGTTCTATCAGGGAGAACACTGAAGCTTTCTTT. This codes for CASSSIRENTEAFF.

This clonotype was counted many times. The V gene is TRBV7-2, the J gene TRBJ1-3; TRBD1 is a possible D gene (5 bases). V shed 0 bases and J shed 1 base, with 10 bases lying between them. This CDR3 is 16 amino acids long. Germline-derived CDR1 and CDR2 are SGHTA and FQGNSA. CDR3 nucleotide sequence: TGTGCCAGCAGCTTAGCGGTCGGGGGGTCTGGAAACACCATATATTTT. The encoded protein is CASSLAVGGSGNTIYF.

The genes are TRBV6-2 or TRBV6-3 and TRBJ1-2; tentative D call: TRBD1 (6 bases). The CDR3 extends over 19 amino acids. Trimming pared 1 base from V and 2 bases from J, leaving 23 bases between. Germline CDR1 and CDR2: MNHEY and SVGEGT. The CDR3 spells CASSYLTTGTGPSNYGYTF. In nucleotides, the CDR3 is TGTGCCAGCAGTTACTTGACCACAGGGACTGGGCCGTCCAACTATGGCTACACCTTC.

Comment on this clonotype: This may stem from a read error, because a much larger clone lies one nucleotide away. The chain is built from TRBV12-3 or TRBV12-4 and TRBJ1-2; no definite D call. The CDR3 runs to 12 residues. Trimming stripped 10 bases from V and 2 bases from J, with 11 bases between. CDR3 DNA: TGTGCCACCTCGATAGAGAACTATGGCTACACCTTC. This codes for CATSIENYGYTF.

The rearrangement links TRBV28 to TRBJ1-1; no definite D call. V dropped 10 bases and J dropped 4 bases, with 19 bases sitting between them. Germline V gene data show CDR1 as MDHEN and CDR2 as SYDVKM. This CDR3 region has 14 residues. The CDR3 DNA follows: TGTGCCACAAGATCAGCAGCCATAGGCACTGAAGCTTTCTTT. Amino acid sequence: CATRSAAIGTEAFF.

The rearrangement uses TRBV24-1 and TRBJ2-5, with TRBD2 as a possible D gene (5 bases). V lost 0 bases, J lost 2 bases, and 15 bases lay in between. CDR1 is KGHDR and CDR2 is SFDVKD in the germline V gene. The CDR3 contains 17 residues. The CDR3 region is CATSDLRESEEQETQYF. Here the CDR3 DNA reads TGTGCCACCAGTGATTTGCGGGAATCAGAGGAACAAGAGACCCAGTACTTC.

This clonotype has just a few counts. This chain connects TRBV6-2 or TRBV6-3 to TRBJ2-5; TRBD2 is a possible D gene (5 bases). Germline CDR1 MNHEY, CDR2 SVGEGT. The CDR3 runs to 15 residues. Trimming removed 6 bases at V and 2 bases at J, with 16 bases between. The CDR3 coding sequence is TGTGCCAGCAGACCCGGCGGAGGACGGCAAGAGACCCAGTACTTC. Its translation: CASRPGGGRQETQYF.

V and J are TRBV28 and TRBJ1-1, with D unclear. The CDR3 loop spans 15 amino acids. Per germline, CDR1 MDHEN and CDR2 SYDVKM. Trimming shortened V by 6 bases and J by 2 bases, and 16 bases separated the two germline ends. CDR3 region: CASSIPTDGNTEAFF. The CDR3 region has the DNA TGTGCCAGCAGCATCCCCACGGACGGTAACACTGAAGCTTTCTTT.

The count of this clonotype is one. The chain is built from TRBV6-2 or TRBV6-3 and TRBJ1-5, with 7 bases matching TRBD1. The length of the CDR3 is 18 residues. Germline-derived CDR1 and CDR2 are MNHEY and SVGEGT. V lost 2 bases, J lost 4 bases, and 14 bases stayed unmatched. CDR3 DNA sequence: TGTGCCAGCAGTTACCGACAGGGAGCCGGCGGGGAGAATCAGCCCCAGCATTTT. This codes for CASSYRQGAGGENQPQHF.

This clonotype was counted ten times or more. The V call is TRBV5-4, the J call TRBJ2-5, with 10 positions matching TRBD2. This CDR3 is 18 amino acids long. Germline V gene sequence: CDR1 SGHNT, CDR2 YYREEE (reference sequence). Losses at the gene ends were 1 base for V and 4 bases for J; bases not matched to a gene: 13. The CDR3 coding sequence is TGTGCCAGCAGCTTGCTGGAGCTAGCGGGAGAAACGGGAGAGACCCAGTACTTC. Its translation is CASSLLELAGETGETQYF.

This clonotype was detected many times. The chain uses TRBV20-1 and TRBJ2-7; D is ambiguous. V was cut by 3 bases and J by 3 bases, with 15 bases left in between. From germline, CDR1 is DFQATT and CDR2 SNEGSKA (reference sequence). CDR3 length: 14 amino acids. CDR3 in DNA: TGCAGTGCTAGTTTAGAGTTACAGAACTACGAGCAGTACTTC. Its protein product is CSASLELQNYEQYF.

This clonotype was seen ten or more times. The chain uses TRBV12-3 or TRBV12-4 and TRBJ2-5; no definite D call. The germline V and J ends were trimmed by 5 bases and 4 bases, with 5 bases remaining between them. This CDR3 is built from 11 residues. The CDR3 spells CASSIRETQYF. In nucleotides, the CDR3 is TGTGCCAGCAGTATTCGAGAGACCCAGTACTTC.

This clonotype has ten or more counts. V gene TRBV30 combines with J gene TRBJ1-3, with 8 nucleotides matching TRBD1. Germline loops: CDR1 GTSNPN, CDR2 SVGIG (reference sequence). After removal of 7 bases from V and 2 bases from J, the junction contained 4 bases not matched to a gene. The length of the CDR3 is 13 residues. DNA for the CDR3: TGTGCCTCCGGCAGGGGGCCTGGAAACACCATATATTTT. This codes for CASGRGPGNTIYF.

This clonotype came up many times. The rearrangement uses TRBV10-3 and TRBJ2-5; 11 positions agree with TRBD2. The germline V gene has CDR1 ENHRY and CDR2 SYGVKD. V shed 0 bases, J shed 3 bases, and the junction held 9 bases outside the gene matches. CDR3 size: 18 residues. The CDR3 here is CAISESPTPTSGEETQYF. CDR3 DNA: TGTGCCATCAGTGAGTCGCCTACCCCGACTAGCGGGGAAGAGACCCAGTACTTC.

The chain's CDR3 is CASSPRLAPSYEQYF. The CDR3 nucleotides are TGTGCCAGCAGTCCACGACTAGCGCCCTCCTACGAGCAGTACTTC. This rearrangement joins TRBV28 to TRBJ2-7, with 8 bases matching TRBD2. CDR3 length equals 15 residues. CDR1 and CDR2 (germline): MDHEN, SYDVKM. V lost 5 bases to trimming and J lost 0 bases; unmatched junction nucleotides: 6.

This clonotype was recorded at least ten times. The V call is TRBV30, the J call TRBJ1-5; D unresolved. Germline V gives CDR1 GTSNPN, CDR2 SVGIG (reference sequence). The CDR3 has 14 residues. Deletions cut 3 bases from V and 7 bases from J, with 16 bases between. CDR3 loop: CAWSGLYGRQPQHF. CDR3 DNA sequence: TGTGCCTGGAGCGGATTATATGGGAGGCAGCCCCAGCATTTT.

Many counts were recorded for this clonotype. This chain connects TRBV13 to TRBJ2-5; the D gene is possibly TRBD1 (6 bases). The CDR3 length is 13 residues. Trimming pared 5 bases from V and 1 base from J, leaving 8 bases between. The germline V gene has CDR1 PRHDT and CDR2 FYEKMQ (reference sequence). The CDR3 protein is CASSTDSQETQYF. In nucleotides, the CDR3 is TGTGCCAGCAGCACGGACAGCCAAGAGACCCAGTACTTC.

On this clonotype: A read error may account for a junction end that differs from germline. The chain has TRBV6-7 and TRBJ2-5, with 8 bases matching TRBD1. TRBV6-7 falls under the ORF class, with uncertain function. The CDR3 consists of 16 residues. CDR3 protein: CASSQDAGGRGETQYF. The CDR3 nucleotides read TGCGCCAGCAGCCAAGATGCAGGGGGCAGAGGAGAGACCCAGTACTTC.

The J gene is TRBJ1-1, the V gene TRBV6-1; perhaps TRBD1 as D (6 bases). Trimming shortened V by 6 bases and J by 3 bases, and 11 bases separated the two germline ends. The CDR3 is 13 amino acids. Germline V CDR1 and CDR2: MNHNS, SASEGT. This CDR3 reads CASRQGAHTEAFF. In DNA, the CDR3 is TGTGCCAGCAGACAGGGTGCGCACACTGAAGCTTTCTTT.

The V call is TRBV14, the J call TRBJ2-7, with 10 bases aligning to TRBD2. With 0 bases clipped from V and 10 bases from J, the junction kept 6 bases outside the gene matches. Germline V gene data show CDR1 as SGHDN and CDR2 as FVKESK. The CDR3 runs 14 residues. CDR3 amino acids: CASSQEGLAGAQYF. CDR3 nucleotide sequence: TGTGCCAGCAGCCAAGAAGGTCTAGCGGGGGCCCAGTACTTC.

V and J are TRBV6-2 or TRBV6-3 and TRBJ2-5; TRBD1 agrees at 7 bases. The length of the CDR3 is 14 residues. V lost 7 bases to trimming and J lost 1 base; unmatched junction nucleotides: 6. Germline V CDR1 and CDR2: MNHEY, SVGEGT. In nucleotides, the CDR3 is TGTGCCAGCAATAAACAGGGGTCCCAAGAGACCCAGTACTTC. Protein sequence: CASNKQGSQETQYF.

The sample holds many counts of this clonotype. The V call is TRBV6-1, the J call TRBJ1-5; D gene unclear. Germline CDR1 is MNHNS and CDR2 is SASEGT. V was shortened by 2 bases and J by 7 bases, with 9 bases between the two germline ends. This CDR3 region has 13 residues. The chain's CDR3 is CASSERGSQPQHF. The CDR3 DNA follows: TGTGCCAGCAGTGAAAGAGGTAGCCAGCCCCAGCATTTT.

The V call is TRBV12-3 or TRBV12-4, the J call TRBJ1-3; no reliable D call. V gave up 6 bases and J gave up 0 bases, with 18 bases separating them. The CDR3 loop spans 17 amino acids. DNA for the CDR3: TGTGCCAGCAGATCCTTTAAGGCCACGAACTCTGGAAACACCATATATTTT. Its protein product is CASRSFKATNSGNTIYF.

In this sample, this clonotype turned up many times. The chain combines TRBV7-8 with TRBJ1-2; 8 positions match TRBD1. V dropped 10 bases and J dropped 0; count of bases not matched to a gene: 4. Germline-derived CDR1 and CDR2 are SGHVS and FQNEAQ. This CDR3 comprises 13 residues. CDR3 in amino acids: CATGTGANYGYTF. The CDR3, as DNA: TGTGCCACCGGGACAGGAGCTAACTATGGCTACACCTTC.

This clonotype has a count of ten or more. This sequence joins TRBV7-2 and TRBJ2-2; the D gene is possibly TRBD2 (5 bases). V was pared by 5 bases and J by 5 bases, with 15 bases between. CDR1 and CDR2 (germline): SGHTA, FQGNSA. The CDR3 totals 15 residues. The CDR3 DNA reads TGTGCCAGCAGCCGCCCCAGCCAGCGGACCGGGGAGCTGTTTTTT. Amino acid sequence: CASSRPSQRTGELFF.

This clonotype was seen at least ten times. The chain couples TRBV5-8 to TRBJ2-7; a possible D gene is TRBD2 (6 bases). Germline V gene lookup returns CDR1 SGHTS and CDR2 YDEGEE. The CDR3 is made up of 15 amino acids. V lost 0 bases, J lost 4 bases, and 14 bases lay in between. The DNA of the CDR3 is TGTGCCAGCAGCTTGGATGGAGGGCCATCGTACGAGCAGTACTTC. It is translated as CASSLDGGPSYEQYF.

V is TRBV6-2 or TRBV6-3 and J is TRBJ2-5; 7 bases line up with TRBD2. In germline, CDR1 is MNHEY, CDR2 SVGEGT. The CDR3 is 16 residues long. V trimming: 6 bases; J trimming: 1 base; junction bases outside the gene matches: 11. The DNA of the CDR3 is TGTGCCAGCAGCTACCGCCGGGCTAGCGGCCAAGAGACCCAGTACTTC. Translation gives CASSYRRASGQETQYF.